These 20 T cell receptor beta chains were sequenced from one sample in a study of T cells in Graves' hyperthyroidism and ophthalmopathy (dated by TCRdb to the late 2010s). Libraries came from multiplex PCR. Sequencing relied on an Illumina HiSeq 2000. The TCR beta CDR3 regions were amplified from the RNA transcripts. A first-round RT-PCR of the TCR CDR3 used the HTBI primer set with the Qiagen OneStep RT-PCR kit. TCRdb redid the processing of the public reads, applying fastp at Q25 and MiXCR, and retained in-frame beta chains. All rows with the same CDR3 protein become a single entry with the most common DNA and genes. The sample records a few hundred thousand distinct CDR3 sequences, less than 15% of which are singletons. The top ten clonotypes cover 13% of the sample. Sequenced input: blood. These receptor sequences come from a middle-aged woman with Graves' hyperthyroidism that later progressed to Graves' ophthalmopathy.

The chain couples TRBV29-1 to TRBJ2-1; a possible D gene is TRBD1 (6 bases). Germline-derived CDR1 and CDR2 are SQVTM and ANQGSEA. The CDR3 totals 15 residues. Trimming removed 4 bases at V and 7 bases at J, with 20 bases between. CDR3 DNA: TGCAGCGTTGCACGGGACACCCAAAGGTGGAATGAGCAGTTCTTC. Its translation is CSVARDTQRWNEQFF.

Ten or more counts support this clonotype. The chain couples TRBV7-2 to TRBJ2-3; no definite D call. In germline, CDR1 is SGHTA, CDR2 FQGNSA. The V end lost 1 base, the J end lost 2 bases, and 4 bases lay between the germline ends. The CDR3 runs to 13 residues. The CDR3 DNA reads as TGTGCCAGCAGCTTAGGGTACACAGATACGCAGTATTTT. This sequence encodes CASSLGYTDTQYF.

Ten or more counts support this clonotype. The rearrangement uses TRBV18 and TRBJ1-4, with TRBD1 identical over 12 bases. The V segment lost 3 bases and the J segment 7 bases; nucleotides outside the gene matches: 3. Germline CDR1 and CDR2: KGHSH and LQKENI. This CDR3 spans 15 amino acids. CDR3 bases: TGTGCCAGCTCACCCGGGACAGGGGGCAGTGAAAAACTGTTTTTT. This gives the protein CASSPGTGGSEKLFF.

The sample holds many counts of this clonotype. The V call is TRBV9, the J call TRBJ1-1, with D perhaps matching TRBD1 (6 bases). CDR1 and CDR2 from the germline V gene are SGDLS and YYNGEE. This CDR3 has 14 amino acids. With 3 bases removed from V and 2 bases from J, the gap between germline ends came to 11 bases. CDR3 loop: CASSGQALNTEAFF. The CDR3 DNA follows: TGTGCCAGCAGCGGACAGGCACTAAACACTGAAGCTTTCTTT.

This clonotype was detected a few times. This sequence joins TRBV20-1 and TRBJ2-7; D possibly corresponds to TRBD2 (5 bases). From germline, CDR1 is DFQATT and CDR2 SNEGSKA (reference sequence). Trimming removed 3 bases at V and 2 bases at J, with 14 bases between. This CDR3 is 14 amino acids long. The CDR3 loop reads CSARSGSLTYEQYF. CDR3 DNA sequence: TGCAGTGCTAGGAGCGGATCTTTAACCTACGAGCAGTACTTC.

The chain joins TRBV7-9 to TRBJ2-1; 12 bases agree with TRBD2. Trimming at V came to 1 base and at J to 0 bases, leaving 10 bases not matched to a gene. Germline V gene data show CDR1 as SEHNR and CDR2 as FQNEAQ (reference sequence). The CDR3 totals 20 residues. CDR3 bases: TGTGCCAGCAGCTTAGGCTTCTCTAGCGGGAGGGCCATCTCCTACAATGAGCAGTTCTTC. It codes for CASSLGFSSGRAISYNEQFF.

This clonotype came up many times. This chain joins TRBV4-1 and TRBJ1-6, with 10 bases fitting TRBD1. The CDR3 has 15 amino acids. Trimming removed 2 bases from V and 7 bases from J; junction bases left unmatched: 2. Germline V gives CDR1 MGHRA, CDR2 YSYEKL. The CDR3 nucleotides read TGCGCCAGCAGCCAAAGGACAGGGGGAAATTCACCCCTCCACTTT. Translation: CASSQRTGGNSPLHF.

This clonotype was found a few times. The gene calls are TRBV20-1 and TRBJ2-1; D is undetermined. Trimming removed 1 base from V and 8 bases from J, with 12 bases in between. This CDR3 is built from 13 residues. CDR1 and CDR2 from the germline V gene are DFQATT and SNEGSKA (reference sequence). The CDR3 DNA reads TGCAGTGCTAGAGGCCTCGGTGGCGATGAGCAGTTCTTC. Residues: CSARGLGGDEQFF.

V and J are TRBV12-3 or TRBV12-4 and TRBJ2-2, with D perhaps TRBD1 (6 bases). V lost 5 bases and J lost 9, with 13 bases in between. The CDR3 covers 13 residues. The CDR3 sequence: CASSPWTDRELFF. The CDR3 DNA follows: TGTGCCAGCAGTCCCTGGACAGATAGGGAGCTGTTTTTT.

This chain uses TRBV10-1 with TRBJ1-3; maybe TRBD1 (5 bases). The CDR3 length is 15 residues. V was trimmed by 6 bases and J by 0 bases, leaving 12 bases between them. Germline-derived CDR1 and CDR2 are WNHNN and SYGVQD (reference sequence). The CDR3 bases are TGCGCCAGCAGGCCAAGACAGAGCTCTGGAAACACCATATATTTT. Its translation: CASRPRQSSGNTIYF.

The CDR3 protein is CASSHKPGLAGPEGPDTQYF. CDR3 coding DNA: TGTGCCAGCAGCCACAAGCCCGGACTAGCGGGGCCGGAAGGCCCAGATACGCAGTATTTT. This chain uses TRBV11-2 with TRBJ2-3, with 12 bases identical to TRBD2. CDR1 is SGHAT, CDR2 FQNNGV, per germline. The CDR3 has 20 amino acids. The V segment lost 5 bases and the J segment 4 bases; nucleotides outside the gene matches: 19. Full variable domain (rest looked up from reference TRBV11-2 and TRBJ2-3): EAGVAQSPRYKIIEKRQSVAFWCNPISGHATLYWYQQILGQGPKLLIQFQNNGVVDDSQLPKDRFSAERLKGVDSTLKIQPAKLEDSAVYLCASSHKPGLAGPEGPDTQYFGPGTRLTVL.

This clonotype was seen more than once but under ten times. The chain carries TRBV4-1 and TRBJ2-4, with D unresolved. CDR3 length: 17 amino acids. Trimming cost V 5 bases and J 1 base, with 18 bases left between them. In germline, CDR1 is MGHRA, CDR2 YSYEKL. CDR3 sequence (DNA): TGCGCCAGCAGCTTTTCGAGCTACGGTGGGGCCAAAAACATTCAGTACTTC. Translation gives CASSFSSYGGAKNIQYF.

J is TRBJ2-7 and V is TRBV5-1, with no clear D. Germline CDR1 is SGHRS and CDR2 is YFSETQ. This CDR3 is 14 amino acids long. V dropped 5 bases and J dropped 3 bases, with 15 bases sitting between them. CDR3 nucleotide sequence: TGCGCCAGCAGTAAACAAACAACAAACTACGAGCAGTACTTC. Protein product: CASSKQTTNYEQYF.

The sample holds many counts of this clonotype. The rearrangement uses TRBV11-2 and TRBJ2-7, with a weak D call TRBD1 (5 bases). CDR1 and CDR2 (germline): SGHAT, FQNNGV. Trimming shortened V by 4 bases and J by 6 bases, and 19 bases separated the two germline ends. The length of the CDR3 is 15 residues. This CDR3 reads CASSSIMGRAREQYF. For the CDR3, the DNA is TGTGCCAGCAGCTCGATAATGGGCAGGGCCCGCGAGCAGTACTTC. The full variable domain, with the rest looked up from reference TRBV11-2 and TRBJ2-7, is EAGVAQSPRYKIIEKRQSVAFWCNPISGHATLYWYQQILGQGPKLLIQFQNNGVVDDSQLPKDRFSAERLKGVDSTLKIQPAKLEDSAVYLCASSSIMGRAREQYFGPGTRLTVT.

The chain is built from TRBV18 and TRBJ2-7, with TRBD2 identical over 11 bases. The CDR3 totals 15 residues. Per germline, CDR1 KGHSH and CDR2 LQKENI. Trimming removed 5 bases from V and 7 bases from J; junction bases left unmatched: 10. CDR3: CASSDPGLAAYEQYF. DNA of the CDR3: TGTGCCAGCTCAGATCCGGGACTAGCGGCGTATGAGCAGTACTTC.

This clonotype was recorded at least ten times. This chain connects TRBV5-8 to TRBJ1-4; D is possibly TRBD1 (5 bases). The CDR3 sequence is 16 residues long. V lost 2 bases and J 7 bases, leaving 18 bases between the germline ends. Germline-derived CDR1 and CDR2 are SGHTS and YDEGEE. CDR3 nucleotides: TGTGCCAGCAGCTTAATTCAAGGGGCAAGGGGTGAAAAACTGTTTTTT. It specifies CASSLIQGARGEKLFF.

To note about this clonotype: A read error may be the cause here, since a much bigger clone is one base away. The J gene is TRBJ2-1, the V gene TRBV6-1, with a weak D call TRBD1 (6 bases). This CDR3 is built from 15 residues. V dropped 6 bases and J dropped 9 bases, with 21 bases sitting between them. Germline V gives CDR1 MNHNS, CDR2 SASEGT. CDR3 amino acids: CASRSGTRGSSEQFF. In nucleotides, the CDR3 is TGTGCCAGCAGGTCCGGGACAAGGGGGTCAAGTGAGCAGTTCTTC.

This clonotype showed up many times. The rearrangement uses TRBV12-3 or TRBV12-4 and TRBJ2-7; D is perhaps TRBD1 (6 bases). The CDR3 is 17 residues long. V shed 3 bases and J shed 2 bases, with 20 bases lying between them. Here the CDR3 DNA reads TGTGCCAGCAGTTTTGGGCACCCGGGACATTTACCCTACGAGCAGTACTTC. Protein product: CASSFGHPGHLPYEQYF.

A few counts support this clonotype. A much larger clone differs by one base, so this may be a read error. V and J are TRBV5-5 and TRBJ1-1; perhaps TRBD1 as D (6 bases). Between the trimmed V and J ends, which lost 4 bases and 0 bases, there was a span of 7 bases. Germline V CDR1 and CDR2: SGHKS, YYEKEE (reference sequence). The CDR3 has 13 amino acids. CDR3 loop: CASSKGVNTEAFF. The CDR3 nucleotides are TGTGCCAGCAGCAAGGGGGTGAACACTGAAGCTTTCTTT.

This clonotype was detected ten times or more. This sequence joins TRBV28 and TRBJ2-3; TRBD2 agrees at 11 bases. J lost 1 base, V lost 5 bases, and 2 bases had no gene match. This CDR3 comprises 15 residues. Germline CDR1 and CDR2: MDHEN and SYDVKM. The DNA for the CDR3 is TGTGCCAGCAGTGATAGCGGGAGGGGCACAGATACGCAGTATTTT. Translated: CASSDSGRGTDTQYF.